The 4 T cell receptor beta chains presented below share a single source sample, sequenced in a study of T cells in Graves' hyperthyroidism and ophthalmopathy. The CDR3 regions of TCR beta were amplified from RNA transcripts. Researchers ran a first-round RT-PCR on the TCR CDR3 using the HTBI primer set. TCRdb used MiXCR to reprocess the multiplex PCR reads, holding one entry per CDR3 protein. The sample has approximately 320,000 distinct CDR3 sequences; 16% are singletons. Sequenced material: blood. The receptors come from a man in his thirties or forties with Graves' hyperthyroidism.

This clonotype was observed a few times. This rearrangement joins TRBV29-1 to TRBJ2-3, with a tentative D call TRBD2 (6 bases). This CDR3 is built from 15 residues. Germline loops: CDR1 SQVTM, CDR2 ANQGSEA. Trimming left V 4 bases short and J 0 bases short, with 14 bases between. CDR3 amino acids: CSVVYSGYSTDTQYF. CDR3 DNA sequence: TGCAGCGTTGTCTATAGCGGATATAGCACAGATACGCAGTATTTT.

The rearrangement joins TRBV28 to TRBJ1-6, with a possible D match to TRBD1 (6 bases). The germline gives CDR1 MDHEN, CDR2 SYDVKM. The CDR3 runs 16 residues. The V end was cut by 8 bases, the J end by 0 bases, with 14 bases between. The CDR3 sequence: CASQTGKSSYNSPLHF. The CDR3 bases are TGTGCCAGCCAGACAGGAAAAAGCTCCTATAATTCACCCCTCCACTTT. Looking up the rest from reference TRBV28 and TRBJ1-6 gives the full variable domain: DVKVTQSSRYLVKRTGEKVFLECVQDMDHENMFWYRQDPGLGLRLIYFSYDVKMKEKGDIPEGYSVSREKKERFSLILESASTNQTSMYLCASQTGKSSYNSPLHFGNGTRLTVT.

This clonotype was counted only a few times. This sequence joins TRBV24-1 and TRBJ1-6; TRBD1 is a possible D gene (5 bases). CDR3 size: 16 residues. From germline, CDR1 is KGHDR and CDR2 SFDVKD. Trimming stripped 5 bases from V and 10 bases from J, with 20 bases between. The DNA of the CDR3 is TGTGCCACCAGTGCCATCGTCCGTTGGGGGAAATCACCCCTCCACTTT. Translation gives CATSAIVRWGKSPLHF.

This clonotype was detected ten times or more. The V gene is TRBV6-1, the J gene TRBJ2-7; D uncertain. CDR3 length: 13 amino acids. Deletions cut 6 bases from V and 4 bases from J, with 13 bases between. Germline V gene lookup returns CDR1 MNHNS and CDR2 SASEGT. Here the CDR3 reads CASRYRALYEQYF. The CDR3 coding sequence is TGTGCCAGCAGATATAGGGCCCTGTACGAGCAGTACTTC.